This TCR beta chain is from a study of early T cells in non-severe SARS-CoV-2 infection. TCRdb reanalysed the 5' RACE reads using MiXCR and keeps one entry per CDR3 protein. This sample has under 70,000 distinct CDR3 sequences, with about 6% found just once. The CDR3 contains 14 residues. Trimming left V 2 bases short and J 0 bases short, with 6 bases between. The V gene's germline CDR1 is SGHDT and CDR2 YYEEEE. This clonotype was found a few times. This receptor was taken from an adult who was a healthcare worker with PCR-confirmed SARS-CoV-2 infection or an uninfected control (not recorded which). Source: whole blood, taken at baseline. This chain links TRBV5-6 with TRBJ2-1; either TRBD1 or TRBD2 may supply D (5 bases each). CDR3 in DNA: TGTGCCAGCAGCTTTGGGGGCTCCTACAATGAGCAGTTCTTC. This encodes CASSFGGSYNEQFF. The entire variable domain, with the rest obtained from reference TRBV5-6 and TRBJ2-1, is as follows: DAGVTQSPTHLIKTRGQQVTLRCSPKSGHDTVSWYQQALGQGPQFIFQYYEEEERQRGNFPDRFSGHQFPNYSSELNVNALLLGDSALYLCASSFGGSYNEQFFGPGTRLTVL.